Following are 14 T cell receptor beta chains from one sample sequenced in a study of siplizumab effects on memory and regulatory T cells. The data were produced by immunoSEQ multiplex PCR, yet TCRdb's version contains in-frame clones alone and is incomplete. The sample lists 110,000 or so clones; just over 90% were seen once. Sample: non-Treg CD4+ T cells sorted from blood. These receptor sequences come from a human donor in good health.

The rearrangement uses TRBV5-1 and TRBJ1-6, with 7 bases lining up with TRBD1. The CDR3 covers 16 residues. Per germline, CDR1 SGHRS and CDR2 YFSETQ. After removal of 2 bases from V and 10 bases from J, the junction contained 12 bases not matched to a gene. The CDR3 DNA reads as TGCGCCAGCAGCTTCCAAGGGACAGATGGAAGCTCACCCCTCCACTTT. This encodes CASSFQGTDGSSPLHF. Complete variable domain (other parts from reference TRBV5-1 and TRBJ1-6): KAGVTQTPRYLIKTRGQQVTLSCSPISGHRSVSWYQQTPGQGLQFLFEYFSETQRNKGNFPGRFSGRQFSNSRSEMNVSTLELGDSALYLCASSFQGTDGSSPLHFGNGTRLTVT.

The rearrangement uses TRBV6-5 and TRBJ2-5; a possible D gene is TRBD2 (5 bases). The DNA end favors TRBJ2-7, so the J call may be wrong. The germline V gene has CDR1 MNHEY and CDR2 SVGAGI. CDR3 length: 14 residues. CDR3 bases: TGTGCCAGCAGTTACTCGAGGGATATTTACGAGCAGTACTTC. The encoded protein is CASSYSRDIYEQYF.

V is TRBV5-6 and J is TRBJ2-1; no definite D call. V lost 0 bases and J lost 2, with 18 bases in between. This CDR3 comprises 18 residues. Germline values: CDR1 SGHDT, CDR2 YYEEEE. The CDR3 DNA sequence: TGTGCCAGCAGCTTGGCGGTCCGGGTGGGGTTGGCCTACAATGAGCAGTTCTTC. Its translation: CASSLAVRVGLAYNEQFF.

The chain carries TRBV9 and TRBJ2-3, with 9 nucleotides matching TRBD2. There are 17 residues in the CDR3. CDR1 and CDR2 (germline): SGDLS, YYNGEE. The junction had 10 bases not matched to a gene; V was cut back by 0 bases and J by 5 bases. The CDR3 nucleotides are TGTGCCAGCAGCGTAGGAGTGGCGGGGGGGCCACAAGATACGCAGTATTTT. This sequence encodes CASSVGVAGGPQDTQYF.

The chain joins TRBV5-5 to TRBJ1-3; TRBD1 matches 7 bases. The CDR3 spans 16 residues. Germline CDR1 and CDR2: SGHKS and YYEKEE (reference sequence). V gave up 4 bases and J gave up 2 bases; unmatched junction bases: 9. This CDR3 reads CASSLTGITPGNTIYF. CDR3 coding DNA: TGTGCCAGCAGCCTGACAGGGATCACCCCTGGAAACACCATATATTTT.

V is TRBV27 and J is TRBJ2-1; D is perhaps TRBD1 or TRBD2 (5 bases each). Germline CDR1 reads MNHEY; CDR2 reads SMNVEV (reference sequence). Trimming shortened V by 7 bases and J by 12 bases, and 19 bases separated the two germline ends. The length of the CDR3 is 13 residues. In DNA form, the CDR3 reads TGTGCCAGCACCCAAAGGAGAGGGGCCGGGCAGTTCTTC. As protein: CASTQRRGAGQFF.

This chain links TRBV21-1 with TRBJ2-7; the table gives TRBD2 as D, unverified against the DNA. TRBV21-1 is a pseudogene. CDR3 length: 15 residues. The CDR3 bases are TGTGCCAGCGGACTGGGACTAGCGGGGATCTACGAGCAGTACTTC. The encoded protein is CASGLGLAGIYEQYF.

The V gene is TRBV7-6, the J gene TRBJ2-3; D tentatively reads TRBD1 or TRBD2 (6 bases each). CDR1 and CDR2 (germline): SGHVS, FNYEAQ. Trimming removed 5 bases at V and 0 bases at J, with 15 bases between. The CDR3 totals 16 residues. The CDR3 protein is CASSPQGGLSTDTQYF. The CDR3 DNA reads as TGTGCCAGCAGCCCACAAGGGGGGCTGAGCACAGATACGCAGTATTTT.

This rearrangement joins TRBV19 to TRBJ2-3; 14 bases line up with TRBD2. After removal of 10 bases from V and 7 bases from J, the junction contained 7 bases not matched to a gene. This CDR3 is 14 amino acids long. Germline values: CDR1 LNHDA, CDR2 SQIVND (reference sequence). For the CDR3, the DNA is TGTGCCACTCTGACTAGCGGGGGGGCTTATACGCAGTATTTT. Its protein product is CATLTSGGAYTQYF.

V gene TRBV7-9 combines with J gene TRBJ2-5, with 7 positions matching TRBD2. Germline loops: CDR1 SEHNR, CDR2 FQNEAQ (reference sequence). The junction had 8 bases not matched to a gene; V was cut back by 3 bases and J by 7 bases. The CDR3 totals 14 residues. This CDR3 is CASSFPIPGGTQYF. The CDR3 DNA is TGTGCCAGCAGCTTTCCGATCCCGGGGGGGACCCAGTACTTC.

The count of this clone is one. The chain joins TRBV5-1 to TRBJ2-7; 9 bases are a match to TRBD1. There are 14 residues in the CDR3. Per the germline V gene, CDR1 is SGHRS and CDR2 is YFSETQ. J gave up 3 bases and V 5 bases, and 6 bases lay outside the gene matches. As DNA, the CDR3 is TGCGCCAGCAGGGGGACAGGGACTATCTACGAGCAGTACTTC. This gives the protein CASRGTGTIYEQYF.

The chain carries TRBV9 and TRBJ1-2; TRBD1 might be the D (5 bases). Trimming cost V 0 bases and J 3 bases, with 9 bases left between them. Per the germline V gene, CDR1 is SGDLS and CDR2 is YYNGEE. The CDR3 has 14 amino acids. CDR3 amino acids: CASSVEGLHYGYTF. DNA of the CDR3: TGTGCCAGCAGCGTAGAGGGGTTACACTATGGCTACACCTTC. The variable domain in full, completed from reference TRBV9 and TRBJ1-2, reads DSGVTQTPKHLITATGQRVTLRCSPRSGDLSVYWYQQSLDQGLQFLIQYYNGEERAKGNILERFSAQQFPDLHSELNLSSLELGDSALYFCASSVEGLHYGYTFGSGTRLTVV.

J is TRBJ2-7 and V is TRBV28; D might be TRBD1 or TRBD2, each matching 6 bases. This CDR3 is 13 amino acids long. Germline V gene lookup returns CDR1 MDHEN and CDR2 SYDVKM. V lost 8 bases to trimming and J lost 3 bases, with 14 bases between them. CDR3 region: CASGGTLFYEQYF. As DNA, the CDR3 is TGTGCCAGCGGGGGGACACTCTTCTACGAGCAGTACTTC.

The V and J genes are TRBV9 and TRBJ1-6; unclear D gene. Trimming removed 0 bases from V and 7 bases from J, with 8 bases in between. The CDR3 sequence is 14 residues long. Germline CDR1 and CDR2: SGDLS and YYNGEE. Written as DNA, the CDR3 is TGTGCCAGCAGCGTAGCCGGGTCGAATTCACCCCTCCACTTT. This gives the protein CASSVAGSNSPLHF.